The 26 T cell receptor beta chains in this list originate from one sample, sequenced in a study of shared clonotypes between healthy human individuals. Repertoires were generated with immunoSEQ multiplex PCR, while TCRdb's copy carries only in-frame clones and drops some. The data hold about 100,000 clones, with less than 75% observed a single time. Source material: memory CD8+ T cells sorted from blood. Subset defined: CD45RO+ cells pooled with CCR7-negative TemRA cells. The receptors were gathered from a woman aged 25 to 39 in good health.

The gene calls are TRBV27 and TRBJ1-2; 7 positions match TRBD1. Germline loops: CDR1 MNHEY, CDR2 SMNVEV (reference sequence). The CDR3 is 14 amino acids. Trimming removed 6 bases from V and 6 bases from J; junction bases left unmatched: 10. The CDR3 region has the DNA TGTGCCAGCAGCCTCCGACAGGGAAGGGATGGCTACACCTTC. This codes for CASSLRQGRDGYTF.

The chain has TRBV6-4 and TRBJ2-1; 10 bases fit TRBD2. Germline V lookup: CDR1 MRHNA, CDR2 SNTAGT. Trimming at V came to 8 bases and at J to 8 bases, leaving 12 bases not matched to a gene. The CDR3 consists of 15 residues. CDR3 loop: CASSFEASGSDEQFF. CDR3 bases: TGTGCCAGCTCTTTCGAGGCTAGCGGGAGTGATGAGCAGTTCTTC.

The table lists this clone with a count of one. The J gene is TRBJ2-5, the V gene TRBV28; no clear D. V was shortened by 6 bases and J by 5 bases, with 19 bases between the two germline ends. The CDR3 totals 15 residues. In germline, CDR1 is MDHEN, CDR2 SYDVKM. CDR3 in amino acids: CASSTRGVRMETQYF. CDR3 nucleotides: TGTGCCAGCAGCACCCGCGGCGTAAGAATGGAGACCCAGTACTTC.

V is TRBV2 and J is TRBJ2-5; the D is unclear. CDR3 length: 12 residues. Germline V CDR1 and CDR2: SNHLY, FYNNEI. The V end was cut by 7 bases, the J end by 6 bases, with 12 bases between. CDR3 bases: TGTGCCAGCATCGACCTAAGGCAGACCCAGTACTTC. This sequence encodes CASIDLRQTQYF.

The chain recombines TRBV2 with TRBJ2-1; D is perhaps TRBD2 (6 bases). This CDR3 is 14 amino acids long. Trimming shortened V by 9 bases and J by 7 bases, and 19 bases separated the two germline ends. Germline lookup yields CDR1 SNHLY and CDR2 FYNNEI. Here the CDR3 reads CASNGRFLSNEQFF. The CDR3 region has the DNA TGTGCCAGTAACGGGAGATTTCTGTCGAATGAGCAGTTCTTC. Based on the CDR3 plus reference TRBV2 and TRBJ2-1, the full variable domain is EPEVTQTPSHQVTQMGQEVILRCVPISNHLYFYWYRQILGQKVEFLVSFYNNEISEKSEIFDDQFSVERPDGSNFTLKIRSTKLEDSAMYFCASNGRFLSNEQFFGPGTRLTVL.

This clone was seen a single time. This sequence joins TRBV10-3 and TRBJ1-3; D is perhaps TRBD1 (6 bases). This CDR3 contains 17 residues. Germline V gene data show CDR1 as ENHRY and CDR2 as SYGVKD. Between the trimmed V and J ends, which lost 2 bases and 9 bases, there was a span of 23 bases. This CDR3 reads CAISEKGYRATPGTIYF. As DNA, the CDR3 is TGTGCCATCAGTGAGAAAGGTTACAGGGCCACCCCAGGCACCATATATTTT.

The chain employs TRBV9 and TRBJ2-1; no reliable D call. CDR3 size: 14 residues. The V gene lost 0 bases and the J gene lost 5 bases, with 9 bases spanning the gap. The V gene's germline CDR1 is SGDLS and CDR2 YYNGEE. CDR3 in amino acids: CASSVGYINNEQFF. DNA for the CDR3: TGTGCCAGCAGCGTAGGGTACATTAACAATGAGCAGTTCTTC.

This clone was observed a few times. This chain joins TRBV6-5 and TRBJ2-5, with TRBD2 matching over 10 bases. V lost 5 bases, J lost 7 bases, and 10 bases stayed unmatched. This CDR3 is 15 amino acids long. Germline V gives CDR1 MNHEY, CDR2 SVGAGI. In DNA form, the CDR3 reads TGTGCCAGCAGTGCCGCGACTAGCGGGTTGGGGACCCAGTACTTC. Protein sequence: CASSAATSGLGTQYF.

This clone came up many times. The CDR3 is CASSLGNYTYEQYF. The CDR3, as DNA: TGTGCCAGCAGCTTAGGGAATTACACCTACGAGCAGTACTTC. The J gene is TRBJ2-7, the V gene TRBV11-3; D remains unclear. The V end lost 1 base, the J end lost 2 bases, and 9 bases lay between the germline ends. Germline CDR1 is SGHNT and CDR2 is YENEEA. The CDR3 loop spans 14 amino acids.

This clone was seen a handful of times. The chain has TRBV13 and TRBJ2-3; 9 bases fit TRBD1. The J segment lost 6 bases and the V segment lost 6 bases, leaving 4 bases of the junction unmatched. The germline gives CDR1 PRHDT, CDR2 FYEKMQ (reference sequence). CDR3 length: 13 amino acids. This CDR3 reads CASSNRGPDTQYF. DNA for the CDR3: TGTGCCAGCAGTAACAGGGGGCCGGATACGCAGTATTTT.

Details on this clone: The sample carries other DNA sequences with the same CDR3. This chain joins TRBV27 and TRBJ2-1; 11 nucleotides agree with TRBD2. The CDR3 covers 15 residues. The V gene end was trimmed by 2 bases and the J gene end by 7 bases; junction bases not matched to a gene: 4. The germline V gene has CDR1 MNHEY and CDR2 SMNVEV (reference sequence). DNA for the CDR3: TGTGCCAGCAGTTTACTAGCGGGAGGCCTAAATGAGCAGTTCTTC. As protein: CASSLLAGGLNEQFF.

This clone has a handful of counts. The chain combines TRBV5-1 with TRBJ2-3, with 13 bases aligning to TRBD2. The CDR3 is 15 residues long. V shed 9 bases and J 5 bases; nucleotides not matched to a gene: 9. Looked up from germline, CDR1 is SGHRS and CDR2 is YFSETQ. In DNA form, the CDR3 reads TGCGCCATCTCTACTAGCGGGAGGGCACGAGATACGCAGTATTTT. Residues: CAISTSGRARDTQYF.

The chain combines TRBV6-1 with TRBJ2-7; 7 bases match TRBD1. CDR3 length: 15 residues. The J segment lost 1 base and the V segment lost 2 bases, leaving 5 bases of the junction unmatched. Germline V gives CDR1 MNHNS, CDR2 SASEGT. CDR3 sequence reads: CASSESRDSSYEQYF. In DNA form, the CDR3 reads TGTGCCAGCAGTGAATCCCGGGACAGTTCCTACGAGCAGTACTTC.

The chain links TRBV21-1 to TRBJ2-7. TRBV21-1 is a pseudogene segment. The CDR3 extends over 15 amino acids. CDR3 bases: TGTGCCAGCAGCAAAGCAGGAAGGGTCCCCTACGAGCAGTACTTC. Translating gives CASSKAGRVPYEQYF.

With regard to this clone: This specimen includes other DNA sequences encoding the same CDR3. The rearrangement joins TRBV4-1 to TRBJ1-1; no firm D call. The CDR3 loop spans 13 amino acids. CDR1 is MGHRA and CDR2 is YSYEKL in the germline V gene. V was clipped by 3 bases and J by 2 bases, with 7 bases between them. The CDR3 DNA follows: TGCGCCAGCAGCCAGGTGGGAAACACTGAAGCTTTCTTT. Translation gives CASSQVGNTEAFF.

This chain uses TRBV23-1 with TRBJ1-4; the D gene is possibly TRBD1 (6 bases). TRBV23-1 belongs to the ORF category, with a function that is uncertain. Trimming left V 0 bases short and J 7 bases short, with 15 bases between. The CDR3 spans 16 residues. The CDR3 bases are TGCGCCAGCAGTCAATCGCGGGGGGGGCCGATTGAAAAACTGTTTTTT. Translation: CASSQSRGGPIEKLFF.

This sequence joins TRBV7-6 and TRBJ2-7; 10 nucleotides match TRBD2. Germline CDR1 reads SGHVS; CDR2 reads FNYEAQ. With 0 bases clipped from V and 3 bases from J, the junction kept 5 bases outside the gene matches. There are 16 residues in the CDR3. CDR3 residues: CASSLAWASGSYEQYF. In DNA form, the CDR3 reads TGTGCCAGCAGCTTAGCTTGGGCTAGCGGGAGCTACGAGCAGTACTTC.

This clone is medium-sized in the sample. The V call is TRBV27, the J call TRBJ2-7; possibly TRBD1 for D (5 bases). V lost 5 bases to trimming and J lost 6 bases, with 17 bases between them. This CDR3 region has 14 residues. The germline CDR1 and CDR2 sequences are MNHEY and SMNVEV (reference sequence). CDR3 protein: CASSPREGFGEQYF. In DNA, the CDR3 is TGTGCCAGCAGTCCCAGGGAAGGTTTCGGCGAGCAGTACTTC.

This clone has just a few counts. This sequence joins TRBV28 and TRBJ2-1; D is undetermined. CDR1 is MDHEN and CDR2 is SYDVKM in the germline V gene. The CDR3 runs 15 residues. With 5 bases removed from V and 8 bases from J, the gap between germline ends came to 19 bases. The CDR3 nucleotides read TGTGCCAGCAGTACAACGCGTCCAACGGGTTATGAGCAGTTCTTC. Translation gives CASSTTRPTGYEQFF.

This clone turned up a few times. The chain employs TRBV28 and TRBJ2-3; D is perhaps TRBD2 (6 bases). Per germline, CDR1 MDHEN and CDR2 SYDVKM. V lost 8 bases and J lost 6, with 21 bases in between. The CDR3 has 15 residues. The CDR3 here is CASGSPREDGDTQYF. CDR3 DNA sequence: TGTGCCAGCGGGTCTCCTAGGGAGGACGGGGATACGCAGTATTTT.

The chain carries TRBV9 and TRBJ1-4, with unresolved D. Germline loops: CDR1 SGDLS, CDR2 YYNGEE. CDR3 length: 14 residues. V lost 4 bases and J 8 bases, leaving 15 bases between the germline ends. CDR3 coding DNA: TGTGCCAGCAGCATAGAGCGGGAGGGCGAAAAACTGTTTTTT. This translates into CASSIEREGEKLFF. The full variable domain, completed using reference TRBV9 and TRBJ1-4, is DSGVTQTPKHLITATGQRVTLRCSPRSGDLSVYWYQQSLDQGLQFLIQYYNGEERAKGNILERFSAQQFPDLHSELNLSSLELGDSALYFCASSIEREGEKLFFGSGTQLSVL.

This clone is a singleton in its sample. This sequence joins TRBV27 and TRBJ1-5; no clear D. The CDR3 contains 12 residues. Trimming removed 5 bases from V and 7 bases from J, with 9 bases in between. Germline loops: CDR1 MNHEY, CDR2 SMNVEV (reference sequence). The CDR3 is CASSRLKQPQHF. The CDR3 region has the DNA TGTGCCAGCAGTCGGCTAAAACAGCCCCAGCATTTT.

This chain joins TRBV29-1 and TRBJ2-5; D is unresolved. Germline V gives CDR1 SQVTM, CDR2 ANQGSEA. The length of the CDR3 is 13 residues. With 1 base removed from V and 4 bases from J, the gap between germline ends came to 10 bases. The CDR3 protein is CSVEAGPGETQYF. The CDR3 bases are TGCAGCGTTGAAGCAGGCCCCGGAGAGACCCAGTACTTC. The variable domain in full, completed from reference TRBV29-1 and TRBJ2-5, reads SAVISQKPSRDICQRGTSLTIQCQVDSQVTMMFWYRQQPGQSLTLIATANQGSEATYESGFVIDKFPISRPNLTFSTLTVSNMSPEDSSIYLCSVEAGPGETQYFGPGTRLLVL.

There are a few counts of this clone. The J gene is TRBJ1-5, the V gene TRBV2; a weak D match, TRBD1 (6 bases). This CDR3 has 14 amino acids. Germline CDR1 SNHLY, CDR2 FYNNEI. Between the trimmed V and J ends, which lost 7 bases and 3 bases, there was a span of 13 bases. The CDR3 DNA follows: TGTGCCAGCACTTTGGGACACAACAATCAGCCCCAGCATTTT. Amino acid sequence: CASTLGHNNQPQHF.

At least ten counts were recorded for this clone. The chain recombines TRBV15 with TRBJ2-3; 8 bases are a match to TRBD2. Germline V gene data show CDR1 as LNHNV and CDR2 as YYDKDF (reference sequence). V dropped 0 bases and J dropped 4; count of bases not matched to a gene: 3. This CDR3 is 15 amino acids long. CDR3 residues: CATSRDSGAPDTQYF. CDR3 nucleotides: TGTGCCACCAGCAGAGATAGCGGGGCCCCAGATACGCAGTATTTT.

This chain uses TRBV5-1 with TRBJ2-7, with 12 bases fitting TRBD2. The J segment lost 2 bases and the V segment lost 5 bases, leaving 8 bases of the junction unmatched. The CDR3 spans 16 residues. Germline lookup yields CDR1 SGHRS and CDR2 YFSETQ. Here the CDR3 DNA reads TGCGCCAGCAGTCGTACGCTAGCGGGAGGGCCCTACGAGCAGTACTTC. Its protein product is CASSRTLAGGPYEQYF.